This TCR beta chain was documented in a study of OX40 agonist ivuxolimab in advanced cancers. Regarding the study as a whole: At doses 0.1 to 3.0 mg/kg, CD4+ and CD8+ clones expanded. On average, CD8+ T cells had more expanded clones than CD4+.

TCRdb's table, derived via immunoSEQ multiplex PCR, lists solely in-frame clones and lacks some. The table lists over 40,000 clones, 75% to 90% of them singletons. The germline CDR1 and CDR2 sequences are SGHTS and YDEGEE. This CDR3 has 17 amino acids. V was shortened by 2 bases and J by 6 bases, with 21 bases between the two germline ends. In this sample, this clone turned up once. Its antigen is as yet unknown. The origin of this receptor is an adult with an advanced solid tumor such as melanoma, head and neck, liver or kidney cancer. The chain has TRBV5-8 and TRBJ2-1; D may be TRBD1 (6 bases). Material: CD4+ or CD8+ T cells sorted from blood, obtained in a trial of the OX40 agonist ivuxolimab. The CDR3 spells CASSFYSLKGQSNEQFF. CDR3 nucleotide sequence: TGTGCCAGCAGCTTCTACTCCCTAAAAGGACAGAGCAATGAGCAGTTCTTC. Looking up the rest from reference TRBV5-8 and TRBJ2-1 gives the full variable domain: EAGVTQSPTHLIKTRGQQATLRCSPISGHTSVYWYQQALGLGLQFLLWYDEGEERNRGNFPPRFSGRQFPNYSSELNVNALELEDSALYLCASSFYSLKGQSNEQFFGPGTRLTVL.